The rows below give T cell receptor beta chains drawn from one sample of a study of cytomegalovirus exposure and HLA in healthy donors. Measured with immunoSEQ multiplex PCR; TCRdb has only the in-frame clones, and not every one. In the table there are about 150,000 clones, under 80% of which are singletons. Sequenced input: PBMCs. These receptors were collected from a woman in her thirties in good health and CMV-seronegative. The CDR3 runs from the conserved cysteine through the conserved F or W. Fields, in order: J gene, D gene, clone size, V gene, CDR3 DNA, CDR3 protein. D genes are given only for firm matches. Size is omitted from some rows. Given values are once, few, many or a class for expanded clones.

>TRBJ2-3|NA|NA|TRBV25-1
TGTGCCAGCAGGGGGAGGGGGGGCCGGGATACGCAGTATTTT
CASRGRGGRDTQYF
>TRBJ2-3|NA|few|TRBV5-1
TGCGCCAGCAGACCCACACCGAGCACAGATACGCAGTATTTT
CASRPTPSTDTQYF
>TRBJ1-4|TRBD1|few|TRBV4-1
TGCGCCAGCAGCCATGCTTCCGGGACAGGGGCTGAAAAACTGTTTTTT
CASSHASGTGAEKLFF
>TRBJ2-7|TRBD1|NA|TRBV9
TGTGCCAGCAGCAATACGACAGGGGTGTACGAGCAGTACTTC
CASSNTTGVYEQYF
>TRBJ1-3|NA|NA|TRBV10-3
TGTGCCATCAGTGAGGAACGGGGGTCTGGAAACACCATATATTTT
CAISEERGSGNTIYF
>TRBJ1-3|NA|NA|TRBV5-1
TGCGCCAGCAGCTTGGCGGGCAGGACAGACTCTGGAAACACCATATATTTT
CASSLAGRTDSGNTIYF
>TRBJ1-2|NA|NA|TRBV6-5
TGTGCCAGCAGTTACTCGGGTCCGGGGAGTGGCTACACCTTC
CASSYSGPGSGYTF
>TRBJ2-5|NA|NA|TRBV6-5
TGTGCCAGCAGTGCCCAGCGGGTTGGGCGAGAGACCCAGTACTTC
CASSAQRVGRETQYF
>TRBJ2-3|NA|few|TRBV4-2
TGTGCCAGCAGCCTGCTTCTACAGGCGACAGATACGCAGTATTTT
CASSLLLQATDTQYF
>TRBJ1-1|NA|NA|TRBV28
TGTGCCAGCAGTCCCCGGGGTGTAGCTTTCTTT
CASSPRGVAFF
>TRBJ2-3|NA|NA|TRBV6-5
TGTGCCAGCAGTTACTCGCGCTCAGGGGCTACAGATACGCAGTATTTT
CASSYSRSGATDTQYF
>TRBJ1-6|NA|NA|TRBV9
TGCGCCAGCAGCGTAGCTATGTCGCCAGGGTTTGGTTCACCCCTCCACTTT
CASSVAMSPGFGSPLHF
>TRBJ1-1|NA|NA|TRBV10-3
TGTGCCATCAGTGAAATGGACACGCGTGCTTTCTTT
CAISEMDTRAFF
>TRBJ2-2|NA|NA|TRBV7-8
TGTGCCAGCAGCCTACGGACGGGATACACCGGGGAGCTGTTTTTT
CASSLRTGYTGELFF
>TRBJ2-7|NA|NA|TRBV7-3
TGTGCCAGCAGCATCGGACAGAGCTACGAGCAGTACTTC
CASSIGQSYEQYF
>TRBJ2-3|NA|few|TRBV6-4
TGTGCCAGCAGTGACTCCGCCGGAGGGGGGGCAGGGCCAGATACGCAGTATTTT
CASSDSAGGGAGPDTQYF
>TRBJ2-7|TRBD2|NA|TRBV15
TGTGCCACCAGCACGGGAGGCAAGCAGTACTTC
CATSTGGKQYF
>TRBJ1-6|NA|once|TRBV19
TGTGCCAGTGGCCGGTTAGGCCTCGACAGGCCTAATTCACCCCTCCACTTT
CASGRLGLDRPNSPLHF
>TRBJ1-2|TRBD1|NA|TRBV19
TGTGCCAGTAACCCTCAAAGGGGGCGGGGGGCCCTCTATGGCTACACCTTC
CASNPQRGRGALYGYTF
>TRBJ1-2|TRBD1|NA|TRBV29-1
TGCAGCGTTGCCACAGGGGGAACAGGGTATGGCTACACCTTC
CSVATGGTGYGYTF
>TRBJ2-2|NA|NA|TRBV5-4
TGTGCCAGCAGCTTGGGGCGGCCGAACACCGGGGAGCTGTTTTTT
CASSLGRPNTGELFF
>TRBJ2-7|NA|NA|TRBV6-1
TGTGCCAGCAGTGGGGAGATGACAGGCTACCCCTACGAGCAGTACTTC
CASSGEMTGYPYEQYF
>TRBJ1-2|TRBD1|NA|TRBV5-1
TGCGCCAGCAGCTTGGGACAGGGGGCTTCATATGGCTACACCTTC
CASSLGQGASYGYTF
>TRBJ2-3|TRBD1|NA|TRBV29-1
TGCAGCGTTGAGGGACAGGGAACAGATACGCAGTATTTT
CSVEGQGTDTQYF
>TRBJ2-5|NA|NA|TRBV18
TGTGCCAGCTCACCACTCAGGGGTGAGACCCAGTACTTC
CASSPLRGETQYF
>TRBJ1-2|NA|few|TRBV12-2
TGTGCAAGTCACAACGACAGACTCTATGGCTACACCTTC
CASHNDRLYGYTF